A selection of T cell receptor beta chains follows, all from one sample in a study of T cell responses to AZD1222 COVID-19 vaccine. Generated by immunoSEQ multiplex PCR, the TCRdb table keeps only in-frame clones and is missing some. The sample carries 150,000 to 200,000 clones, just over 85% recorded once. The source material was peripheral blood, sampled 28 days after the second AZD1222 dose. Every receptor here comes from an adult who received the AZD1222 COVID-19 vaccine. CDR3s include the opening cysteine and the closing phenylalanine or tryptophan. Each record gives: clone size, V gene, D gene, J gene, CDR3 protein, CDR3 DNA. A D gene is named only where the DNA matches it firmly. A clone size is listed for some rows: how often the clone was seen (once, few, many), or a class if it is expanded.

.	TRBV7-3	TRBD1	TRBJ1-1	CASSPRQGPYEAFF	TGTGCCAGCAGCCCCAGACAGGGACCTTATGAAGCTTTCTTT
.	TRBV19	.	TRBJ2-1	CASSISGNSYNEQFF	TGTGCCAGTAGTATATCCGGGAACTCCTACAATGAGCAGTTCTTC
.	TRBV5-8	.	TRBJ2-2	CASSLAAGPTGELFF	TGTGCCAGCAGCTTGGCTGCAGGGCCCACCGGGGAGCTGTTTTTT
once	TRBV29-1	.	TRBJ1-1	CSGRTVSMNTEAFF	TGCAGCGGCCGGACAGTTTCTATGAACACTGAAGCTTTCTTT
.	TRBV12-3/TRBV12-4	.	TRBJ2-3	CASTSGGDTQYF	TGTGCCAGCACCTCAGGAGGAGATACGCAGTATTTT
.	TRBV5-1	.	TRBJ1-3	CASSTGTQLSGNTIYF	TGCGCCAGCAGCACCGGGACCCAACTCTCTGGAAACACCATATATTTT
.	TRBV7-9	.	TRBJ2-3	CASSLGATPSTDTQYF	TGTGCCAGCAGCTTAGGGGCGACCCCCAGCACAGATACGCAGTATTTT
.	TRBV7-3	TRBD1	TRBJ2-7	CASSLGGTGRSKQYF	TGTGCCAGCAGCTTAGGTGGGACAGGCCGCAGCAAGCAGTACTTC
.	TRBV28	.	TRBJ2-7	CASSLPGQLAYEQYF	TGTGCCAGCAGTCTGCCGGGGCAGCTAGCCTACGAGCAGTACTTC
.	TRBV5-1	.	TRBJ1-3	CASSLQPSSGNTIYF	TGCGCCAGCAGCTTACAGCCGTCCTCTGGAAACACCATATATTTT
.	TRBV7-2	.	TRBJ2-7	CASSLSGHEQYF	TGTGCCAGCAGCTTATCTGGACACGAGCAGTACTTC
.	TRBV28	TRBD1	TRBJ2-3	CASRSGQASTDTQYF	TGTGCCAGCAGATCGGGACAGGCAAGCACAGATACGCAGTATTTT
.	TRBV11-2	TRBD2	TRBJ2-1	CASSLAASGVYNEQFF	TGTGCCAGCAGCTTAGCAGCTAGCGGGGTTTACAATGAGCAGTTCTTC
few	TRBV4-1	.	TRBJ1-2	CASSTGNYGYTF	TGCGCCAGCAGCACAGGAAACTATGGCTACACCTTC
.	TRBV27	.	TRBJ1-6	CASTGVQGKSPLHF	TGTGCCAGCACCGGGGTGCAGGGGAAGTCACCCCTCCACTTT
.	TRBV10-1	TRBD2	TRBJ2-2	CASSFGGSGELFF	TGCGCCAGCAGTTTCGGGGGGTCCGGGGAGCTGTTTTTT
.	TRBV19	.	TRBJ1-1	CASSPGYFNTEAFF	TGTGCCAGTAGCCCAGGGTACTTTAACACTGAAGCTTTCTTT
.	TRBV24-1	.	TRBJ1-1	CATSVRDGTEAFF	TGTGCCACCAGTGTCCGGGACGGCACTGAAGCTTTCTTT
.	TRBV5-6	.	TRBJ1-4	CASSLVRGNEKLFF	TGTGCCAGCAGCTTGGTCAGGGGTAATGAAAAACTGTTTTTT
once	TRBV9	.	TRBJ2-5	CASSVASEGSWETQYF	TGTGCCAGCAGCGTAGCATCCGAGGGGTCATGGGAGACCCAGTACTTC
.	TRBV7-2	.	TRBJ2-7	CASSLEHLTYEQYF	TGTGCCAGCAGCTTAGAACACCTTACTTACGAGCAGTACTTC
.	TRBV19	.	TRBJ1-6	CASSISGQNNSPLHF	TGTGCCAGTAGTATATCCGGACAGAATAATTCACCCCTCCACTTT
.	TRBV4-1	TRBD1	TRBJ1-5	CASSQATGINQPQHF	TGCGCCAGCAGCCAAGCGACAGGGATCAATCAGCCCCAGCATTTT
.	TRBV3-1/TRBV3-2	TRBD2	TRBJ2-7	CASSQASGGSREQYF	TGTGCCAGCAGCCAAGCTAGCGGGGGGTCTCGCGAGCAGTACTTC
.	TRBV6-5	TRBD2	TRBJ2-5	CASRLSGGAGETQYF	TGTGCCAGCAGATTAAGCGGGGGGGCCGGTGAGACCCAGTACTTC
.	TRBV19	.	TRBJ2-2	CASSITTRNTGELFF	TGTGCCAGTAGTATCACGACAAGAAACACCGGGGAGCTGTTTTTT
.	TRBV5-4	.	TRBJ2-7	CASSLGDRNYEQYF	TGTGCCAGCAGCTTGGGCGACAGGAACTACGAGCAGTACTTC
.	TRBV6-5	.	TRBJ1-1	CASSYSRGIMTEAFF	TGTGCCAGCAGTTACTCTAGGGGGATCATGACTGAAGCTTTCTTT
.	TRBV10-3	.	TRBJ2-5	CATSLNGGSEETQYF	TGTGCCACCTCTCTTAACGGGGGCTCGGAAGAGACCCAGTACTTC
.	TRBV19	.	TRBJ1-5	CASKVGSGEQPQHF	TGTGCCAGTAAGGTGGGAAGCGGGGAACAGCCCCAGCATTTT
.	TRBV7-8	.	TRBJ1-3	CASSLTHLPGNTIYF	TGTGCCAGCAGCTTAACCCACCTCCCTGGAAACACCATATATTTT
.	TRBV29-1	.	TRBJ1-1	CSASLNHPNTEAFF	TGCAGCGCCTCATTAAACCACCCGAACACTGAAGCTTTCTTT
.	TRBV6-2/TRBV6-3	.	TRBJ1-5	CASSPDSHSNQPQHF	TGTGCCAGCAGCCCCGACAGTCATAGCAATCAGCCCCAGCATTTT
.	TRBV14	.	TRBJ2-2	CASSQGVGTGELFF	TGTGCCAGCAGCCAAGGGGTAGGCACCGGGGAGCTGTTTTTT
.	TRBV3-1/TRBV3-2	.	TRBJ2-3	CASSQAWVTDTQYF	TGTGCCAGCAGCCAAGCGTGGGTCACAGATACGCAGTATTTT
.	TRBV6-6	TRBD1	TRBJ1-1	CASTRDSGMNTEAFF	TGTGCCAGCACACGGGACAGTGGAATGAACACTGAAGCTTTCTTT
.	TRBV7-2	.	TRBJ1-6	CASSLEGRSNSPLHF	TGTGCCAGCAGCTTAGAGGGCAGGTCTAATTCACCCCTCCACTTT
.	TRBV5-3	.	TRBJ2-7	CARSSPRQGLSGEQYF	TGTGCCAGAAGCTCCCCTCGACAGGGACTCTCTGGCGAGCAGTACTTC